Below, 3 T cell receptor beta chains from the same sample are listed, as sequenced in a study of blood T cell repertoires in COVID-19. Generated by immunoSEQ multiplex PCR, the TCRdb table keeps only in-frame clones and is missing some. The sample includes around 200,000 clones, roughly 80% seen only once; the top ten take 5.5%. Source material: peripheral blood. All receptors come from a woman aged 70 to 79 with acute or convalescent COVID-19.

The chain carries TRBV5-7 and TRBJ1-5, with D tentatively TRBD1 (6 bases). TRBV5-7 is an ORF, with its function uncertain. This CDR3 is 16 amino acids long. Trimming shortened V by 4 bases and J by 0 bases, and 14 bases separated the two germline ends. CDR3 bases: TGTGCCAGCAGCCACGGACAGCTAAATAGCAATCAGCCCCAGCATTTT. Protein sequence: CASSHGQLNSNQPQHF.

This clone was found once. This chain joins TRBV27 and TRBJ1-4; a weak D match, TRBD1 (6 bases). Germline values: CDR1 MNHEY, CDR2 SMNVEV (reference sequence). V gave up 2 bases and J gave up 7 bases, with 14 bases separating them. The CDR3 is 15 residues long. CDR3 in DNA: TGTGCCAGCAGTTTAGTGGGGGCGAGGATTGAAAAACTGTTTTTT. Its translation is CASSLVGARIEKLFF. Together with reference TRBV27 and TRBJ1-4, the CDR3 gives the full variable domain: EAQVTQNPRYLITVTGKKLTVTCSQNMNHEYMSWYRQDPGLGLRQIYYSMNVEVTDKGDVPEGYKVSRKEKRNFPLILESPSPNQTSLYFCASSLVGARIEKLFFGSGTQLSVL.

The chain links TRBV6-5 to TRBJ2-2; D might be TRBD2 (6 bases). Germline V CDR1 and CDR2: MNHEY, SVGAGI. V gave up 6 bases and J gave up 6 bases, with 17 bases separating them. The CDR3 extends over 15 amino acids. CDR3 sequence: CASRRGLSRAGELFF. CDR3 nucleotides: TGTGCCAGCAGGCGGGGACTTTCTCGGGCCGGGGAGCTGTTTTTT.